One and the same sample provided the 26 T cell receptor beta chains below, sequenced in a study of monozygotic twins with inflammatory bowel disease. TCRdb re-called the 5' RACE reads; one entry per CDR3 protein, DNA not given. Recorded for this sample: under 200,000 distinct CDR3 sequences. The source material was blood. The receptors were gathered from a human donor with ulcerative colitis or Crohn's disease, or a healthy co-twin of an affected twin (not recorded which).

V and J are TRBV20-1 and TRBJ2-7. The CDR3 has 13 residues. Germline V gene sequence: CDR1 DFQATT, CDR2 SNEGSKA (reference sequence). CDR3 amino acids: CSASEGPDYEQYF.

The rearrangement joins TRBV7-9 to TRBJ1-1; TCRdb calls TRBD1, which cannot be checked without DNA. CDR3 length: 16 amino acids. CDR1 is SEHNR and CDR2 is FQNEAQ in the germline V gene (reference sequence). The CDR3 sequence: CASSSSGTAMNTEAFF.

The J gene is TRBJ1-1, the V gene TRBV11-2; the TCRdb D gene call, TRBD1, has no DNA to confirm it. This CDR3 region has 12 residues. Germline CDR1 and CDR2: SGHAT and FQNNGV. The CDR3 region is CASSTGQGTAFF.

The CDR3 sequence is CAWNSQETQYF. V and J are TRBV30 and TRBJ2-5. The CDR3 has 11 residues. Germline assignment: CDR1 GTSNPN and CDR2 SVGIG (reference sequence).

The chain links TRBV29-1 to TRBJ2-2; TCRdb's D call of TRBD2 is untestable without DNA. The CDR3 is made up of 14 amino acids. In germline, CDR1 is SQVTM, CDR2 ANQGSEA. The CDR3 sequence: CSVDSSGSTGELFF.

The gene calls are TRBV3-1 and TRBJ2-5; TCRdb returns TRBD1, unconfirmable since there is no DNA. This CDR3 spans 13 amino acids. Germline lookup yields CDR1 LGHDT and CDR2 YNNKEL (reference sequence). The CDR3 here is CASSTRVWETQYF.

The rearrangement joins TRBV5-1 to TRBJ2-3. There are 16 residues in the CDR3. CDR1 and CDR2 from the germline V gene are SGHRS and YFSETQ. This CDR3 reads CASSTGQGTYPDTQYF.

The V gene is TRBV5-1, the J gene TRBJ2-6; TCRdb selects TRBD1, and the lack of DNA leaves this call unchecked. Germline V CDR1 and CDR2: SGHRS, YFSETQ. The CDR3 has 19 amino acids. This CDR3 reads CASSHGLQGGSSGANVLTF. Using reference TRBV5-1 and TRBJ2-6 for the parts outside the CDR3, the full variable domain is KAGVTQTPRYLIKTRGQQVTLSCSPISGHRSVSWYQQTPGQGLQFLFEYFSETQRNKGNFPGRFSGRQFSNSRSEMNVSTLELGDSALYLCASSHGLQGGSSGANVLTFGAGSRLTVL.

The chain employs TRBV12-3 or TRBV12-4 and TRBJ2-5. The CDR3 is made up of 14 amino acids. CDR3 region: CASSFPARWETQYF.

The V gene is TRBV15, the J gene TRBJ1-1. Germline V gives CDR1 LNHNV, CDR2 YYDKDF (reference sequence). There are 18 residues in the CDR3. CDR3 sequence reads: CATSRDSVWRSMNTEAFF.

V gene TRBV19 combines with J gene TRBJ2-7. The germline V gene encodes CDR1 LNHDA and CDR2 SQIVND (reference sequence). This CDR3 comprises 14 residues. The CDR3: CASSTDRGSYEQYF.

The chain recombines TRBV5-1 with TRBJ2-1; the TCRdb D gene call, TRBD1, has no DNA to confirm it. Germline CDR1 reads SGHRS; CDR2 reads YFSETQ. This CDR3 region has 12 residues. This CDR3 is CASSSGAPEQFF.

The chain combines TRBV12-3 or TRBV12-4 with TRBJ2-3; the D call from TCRdb, TRBD2, cannot be confirmed without DNA. There are 15 residues in the CDR3. CDR3 loop: CASSLLAGASDTQYF.

This chain links TRBV28 with TRBJ2-3; TCRdb's D call of TRBD1 is untestable without DNA. This CDR3 is built from 17 residues. From germline, CDR1 is MDHEN and CDR2 SYDVKM. The CDR3 region is CASSSTGTGWRTDTQYF.

The chain is built from TRBV7-2 and TRBJ2-2. CDR1 is SGHTA, CDR2 FQGNSA, per germline. There are 15 residues in the CDR3. CDR3 sequence: CASSTRWGNTGELFF. The entire variable domain, with the rest obtained from reference TRBV7-2 and TRBJ2-2, is as follows: GAGVSQSPSNKVTEKGKDVELRCDPISGHTALYWYRQSLGQGLEFLIYFQGNSAPDKSGLPSDRFSAERTGGSVSTLTIQRTQQEDSAVYLCASSTRWGNTGELFFGEGSRLTVL.

V is TRBV6-6 and J is TRBJ2-7; TCRdb calls TRBD2, which cannot be checked without DNA. There are 14 residues in the CDR3. Germline assignment: CDR1 MNHNY and CDR2 SVGAGI (reference sequence). The CDR3 reads CASRLAGGPYEQYF.

The V gene is TRBV28, the J gene TRBJ2-3; the TCRdb D gene call, TRBD1, has no DNA to confirm it. The CDR3 is made up of 15 amino acids. Germline V gene lookup returns CDR1 MDHEN and CDR2 SYDVKM. The CDR3 is CASSHGRGSTDTQYF.

This chain joins TRBV2 and TRBJ1-5; TCRdb's D gene call, TRBD1, goes unchecked for lack of DNA. The CDR3 has 15 amino acids. Germline CDR1 SNHLY, CDR2 FYNNEI. CDR3 loop: CASGENRGWLQPQHF.

The chain is built from TRBV28 and TRBJ2-5; TCRdb gives TRBD2 as the D gene, but with no DNA this cannot be confirmed. This CDR3 contains 14 residues. In germline, CDR1 is MDHEN, CDR2 SYDVKM. This CDR3 reads CASSPGLPQETQYF.

V usage is TRBV5-1 and J usage is TRBJ1-4. CDR3 length: 15 residues. Germline V gene lookup returns CDR1 SGHRS and CDR2 YFSETQ. CDR3 residues: CASSPGLLLEEKLFF.

The chain uses TRBV9 and TRBJ1-1. The CDR3 totals 14 residues. CDR1 and CDR2 from the germline V gene are SGDLS and YYNGEE. CDR3 residues: CASSVSSLNTEAFF. Looking up the rest from reference TRBV9 and TRBJ1-1 gives the full variable domain: DSGVTQTPKHLITATGQRVTLRCSPRSGDLSVYWYQQSLDQGLQFLIQYYNGEERAKGNILERFSAQQFPDLHSELNLSSLELGDSALYFCASSVSSLNTEAFFGQGTRLTVV.

This chain connects TRBV19 to TRBJ2-5; with no DNA, the TCRdb D assignment of TRBD1 cannot be verified. The CDR3 is made up of 13 amino acids. Looked up from germline, CDR1 is LNHDA and CDR2 is SQIVND (reference sequence). This CDR3 reads CASSIQGQQTQYF. Full variable domain (remainder filled in from reference TRBV19 and TRBJ2-5): DGGITQSPKYLFRKEGQNVTLSCEQNLNHDAMYWYRQDPGQGLRLIYYSQIVNDFQKGDIAEGYSVSREKKESFPLTVTSAQKNPTAFYLCASSIQGQQTQYFGPGTRLLVL.

The chain joins TRBV29-1 to TRBJ1-4. CDR3 length: 12 residues. CDR1 and CDR2 (germline): SQVTM, ANQGSEA. The CDR3 region is CSVSPGGEKLFF.

V gene TRBV19 combines with J gene TRBJ2-2; with no DNA, the TCRdb D assignment of TRBD2 cannot be verified. CDR3 length: 14 residues. Germline assignment: CDR1 LNHDA and CDR2 SQIVND (reference sequence). CDR3 region: CACGSGTNTGELFF.

The chain uses TRBV11-2 and TRBJ1-4; TCRdb picks TRBD1, but there is no DNA to check that call. In germline, CDR1 is SGHAT, CDR2 FQNNGV. The length of the CDR3 is 18 residues. The CDR3 reads CASSFPHVRREANEKLFF.

CDR3 sequence: CASSFPGTGTYNEQFF. The chain combines TRBV28 with TRBJ2-1; the TRBD1 assignment by TCRdb is unverifiable without DNA. The CDR3 loop spans 16 amino acids. Germline V lookup: CDR1 MDHEN, CDR2 SYDVKM.